Shown below are 22 T cell receptor beta chains from a single sample sequenced in a study of blood T cell repertoires in COVID-19 (dated by TCRdb to the early 2020s). To prepare the library, the immunoSEQ multiplex PCR assay was applied. Held by TCRdb, this immuneACCESS table contains in-frame sequences only and omits some clones. Under half of the omission traces to an unresolved V gene where checked; the cause of the rest is unknown. The sample table shows approximately 480,000 clones, and approximately 89% are seen once. The ten top clones hold roughly 1% of the sample. The sample taken for sequencing was peripheral blood. Receptors were obtained from a man aged 18 to 29 with COVID-19, enrolled during active disease.

The chain joins TRBV5-1 to TRBJ2-1, with 8 bases lining up with TRBD2. The V gene end was trimmed by 3 bases and the J gene end by 10 bases; junction bases not matched to a gene: 9. Germline CDR1 SGHRS, CDR2 YFSETQ. CDR3 length: 14 amino acids. This chain's CDR3 is CASSSGTRSWEQFF. CDR3 coding DNA: TGCGCCAGCAGCTCCGGGACTAGATCCTGGGAGCAGTTCTTC. The whole variable domain, remainder taken from reference TRBV5-1 and TRBJ2-1, is KAGVTQTPRYLIKTRGQQVTLSCSPISGHRSVSWYQQTPGQGLQFLFEYFSETQRNKGNFPGRFSGRQFSNSRSEMNVSTLELGDSALYLCASSSGTRSWEQFFGPGTRLTVL.

V gene TRBV6-5 combines with J gene TRBJ2-1, with 14 bases identical to TRBD2. Germline V gene lookup returns CDR1 MNHEY and CDR2 SVGAGI. The CDR3 has 16 residues. V was clipped by 4 bases and J by 4 bases; unmatched bases: 3. The CDR3 here is CASSSRLAGGYNEQFF. The CDR3 coding sequence is TGTGCCAGCAGTTCCCGACTAGCGGGGGGGTACAATGAGCAGTTCTTC.

This chain joins TRBV18 and TRBJ2-1; 16 bases map to TRBD2. V shed 1 base and J 10 bases; nucleotides not matched to a gene: 10. The CDR3 contains 18 residues. Germline CDR1 KGHSH, CDR2 LQKENI. CDR3 region: CASSPLSPGLAGGDEQFF. The CDR3 nucleotides read TGTGCCAGCTCACCACTGTCACCGGGACTAGCGGGAGGGGACGAGCAGTTCTTC.

The chain has TRBV7-9 and TRBJ2-3, with 7 bases identical to TRBD2. Germline CDR1 and CDR2: SEHNR and FQNEAQ (reference sequence). J lost 0 bases, V lost 5 bases, and 5 bases had no gene match. The CDR3 is 15 residues long. CDR3 coding DNA: TGTGCCAGCAGCCCTCTGCGGGGGAGCACAGATACGCAGTATTTT. Protein product: CASSPLRGSTDTQYF.

The gene calls are TRBV2 and TRBJ1-5; a weak D match, TRBD1 (6 bases). V was trimmed by 6 bases and J by 1 base, leaving 13 bases between them. The CDR3 is 15 amino acids. Germline loops: CDR1 SNHLY, CDR2 FYNNEI. Here the CDR3 DNA reads TGTGCCAGCAGAGAGGACACAGGGAGCAATCAGCCCCAGCATTTT. It translates to CASREDTGSNQPQHF.

DNA for the CDR3: TGTGCCAGCAGCTTACCGGGTAGCGGGGGGCCGAATGAGCAGTTCTTC. This translates into CASSLPGSGGPNEQFF. The chain combines TRBV11-2 with TRBJ2-1; 10 bases align to TRBD2. The germline gives CDR1 SGHAT, CDR2 FQNNGV. V lost 2 bases to trimming and J lost 7 bases; unmatched junction nucleotides: 8. CDR3 length: 16 amino acids.

The chain joins TRBV30 to TRBJ1-4; 9 positions match TRBD1. J was trimmed by 5 bases and V by 3 bases; bases with no gene match: 7. Germline-derived CDR1 and CDR2 are GTSNPN and SVGIG (reference sequence). CDR3 size: 15 residues. The CDR3 DNA reads TGTGCCTGGAGAAGTCAGGGACAGGGCAATGAAAAACTGTTTTTT. Translating it yields CAWRSQGQGNEKLFF.

The chain employs TRBV6-2 or TRBV6-3 and TRBJ2-1, with 8 bases fitting TRBD2. Trimming cost V 5 bases and J 5 bases; bases outside gene matches: 8. Per germline, CDR1 MNHEY and CDR2 SVGEGT. The CDR3 is made up of 15 amino acids. CDR3 region: CASSRAGTSHNEQFF. Written as DNA, the CDR3 is TGTGCCAGCAGTCGAGCCGGGACTAGTCACAATGAGCAGTTCTTC.

This chain links TRBV18 with TRBJ2-7; 7 positions agree with TRBD2. V shed 6 bases and J 0 bases; nucleotides not matched to a gene: 11. The CDR3 extends over 16 amino acids. Germline CDR1 and CDR2: KGHSH and LQKENI. As DNA, the CDR3 is TGTGCCAGCTCTCTAACTAGCGTCTCCAGCTCCTACGAGCAGTACTTC. It yields the protein CASSLTSVSSSYEQYF. Filled out from reference TRBV18 and TRBJ2-7, the complete variable domain reads NAGVMQNPRHLVRRRGQEARLRCSPMKGHSHVYWYRQLPEEGLKFMVYLQKENIIDESGMPKERFSAEFPKEGPSILRIQQVVRGDSAAYFCASSLTSVSSSYEQYFGPGTRLTVT.

The chain uses TRBV29-1 and TRBJ2-7; possible D gene TRBD1, 5 bases. CDR1 SQVTM and CDR2 ANQGSEA come from the germline V gene. The germline V and J ends were trimmed by 1 base and 3 bases, with 10 bases remaining between them. The CDR3 covers 13 residues. CDR3 DNA: TGCAGCGTTGAAGGTCCAGGGTTCTACGAGCAGTACTTC. The encoded protein is CSVEGPGFYEQYF.

V gene TRBV29-1 combines with J gene TRBJ1-2; no definite D call. CDR3 length: 12 amino acids. Trimming left V 0 bases short and J 3 bases short, with 5 bases between. Germline V gene data show CDR1 as SQVTM and CDR2 as ANQGSEA. CDR3 protein: CSVEDSYYGYTF. CDR3 nucleotide sequence: TGCAGCGTTGAAGACAGTTACTATGGCTACACCTTC.

V is TRBV11-1 and J is TRBJ2-7; 10 bases map to TRBD2. The ends lost 2 bases at V and 6 bases at J; junction bases unmatched: 4. CDR3 length: 14 amino acids. Germline lookup yields CDR1 SGHAT and CDR2 FQDESV (reference sequence). CDR3 sequence reads: CASSLSLAGVEQYF. The CDR3 DNA sequence: TGTGCCAGCAGCTTAAGTCTAGCGGGGGTCGAGCAGTACTTC.

This chain links TRBV5-4 with TRBJ2-7; possible D gene TRBD2, 6 bases. Trimming shortened V by 3 bases and J by 2 bases, and 15 bases separated the two germline ends. The V gene's germline CDR1 is SGHNT and CDR2 YYREEE (reference sequence). The CDR3 consists of 15 residues. As DNA, the CDR3 is TGTGCCAGCAGCTCGGGGGTAGGGTTGCCCTACGAGCAGTACTTC. Translation gives CASSSGVGLPYEQYF.

Here the CDR3 DNA reads TGCGCCAGCAGCCAAGCGGAGGAACAATATTTTGGCTACACCTTC. Protein product: CASSQAEEQYFGYTF. The rearrangement joins TRBV4-1 to TRBJ1-2; D gene unclear. Per the germline V gene, CDR1 is MGHRA and CDR2 is YSYEKL. The CDR3 covers 15 residues. V was clipped by 1 base and J by 7 bases, with 16 bases between them.

The gene calls are TRBV5-4 and TRBJ2-3, with TRBD2 matching over 8 bases. Germline-derived CDR1 and CDR2 are SGHNT and YYREEE (reference sequence). The CDR3 loop spans 17 amino acids. The trim removed 1 base at V and 1 base at J, leaving 8 bases unmatched. CDR3 sequence reads: CASSLRNGRVRTDTQYF. The CDR3 DNA follows: TGTGCCAGCAGCTTGAGGAACGGGAGGGTTCGCACAGATACGCAGTATTTT.

The V gene is TRBV5-1, the J gene TRBJ2-6, with TRBD2 matching over 9 bases. The germline V gene has CDR1 SGHRS and CDR2 YFSETQ. The V gene end was trimmed by 7 bases and the J gene end by 3 bases; junction bases not matched to a gene: 2. The CDR3 has 14 amino acids. Here the CDR3 reads CASASGVGANVLTF. The CDR3 DNA reads TGCGCCAGCGCTAGCGGGGTTGGGGCCAACGTCCTGACTTTC.

The chain couples TRBV2 to TRBJ1-5, with unresolved D. The germline V gene encodes CDR1 SNHLY and CDR2 FYNNEI. Between the trimmed V and J ends, which lost 5 bases and 0 bases, there was a span of 5 bases. This CDR3 contains 13 residues. The CDR3 is CASSPYSNQPQHF. CDR3 bases: TGTGCCAGCAGTCCTTATAGCAATCAGCCCCAGCATTTT.

V usage is TRBV5-4 and J usage is TRBJ2-2, with 9 bases that match TRBD2. J gave up 2 bases and V 3 bases, and 5 bases lay outside the gene matches. CDR3 size: 16 residues. The germline V gene has CDR1 SGHNT and CDR2 YYREEE (reference sequence). The CDR3 region is CASSSIAGENTGELFF. CDR3 nucleotides: TGTGCCAGCAGCTCTATAGCGGGGGAAAACACCGGGGAGCTGTTTTTT.

This clone has only a few counts. Other nucleotide sequences from this sample produce the same CDR3. The V call is TRBV6-5, the J call TRBJ1-6; 7 bases are a match to TRBD1. V was pared by 5 bases and J by 7 bases, with 5 bases of the junction left unmatched. CDR1 and CDR2 from the germline V gene are MNHEY and SVGAGI. There are 14 residues in the CDR3. DNA of the CDR3: TGTGCCAGCAGTCACCGGGACAGAAATTCACCCCTCCACTTT. Its protein product is CASSHRDRNSPLHF.

The chain recombines TRBV5-4 with TRBJ2-7, with D maybe TRBD2 (5 bases). V gave up 4 bases and J gave up 3 bases, with 14 bases separating them. Germline CDR1 reads SGHNT; CDR2 reads YYREEE (reference sequence). This CDR3 contains 14 residues. The CDR3 sequence is CASSPPGGRYEQYF. Written as DNA, the CDR3 is TGTGCCAGCAGCCCCCCCGGAGGCCGCTACGAGCAGTACTTC.

This chain connects TRBV5-1 to TRBJ1-3; D possibly corresponds to TRBD1 (6 bases). There are 16 residues in the CDR3. Germline values: CDR1 SGHRS, CDR2 YFSETQ. V was clipped by 2 bases and J by 0 bases, with 12 bases between them. As DNA, the CDR3 is TGCGCCAGCAGCTTTGGGGACAACTACTCTGGAAACACCATATATTTT. This sequence encodes CASSFGDNYSGNTIYF.

This sequence joins TRBV6-1 and TRBJ2-3; 12 nucleotides match TRBD2. The germline CDR1 and CDR2 sequences are MNHNS and SASEGT. The CDR3 covers 16 residues. The V gene end was trimmed by 2 bases and the J gene end by 5 bases; junction bases not matched to a gene: 5. The CDR3 nucleotides read TGTGCCAGCAGTGAACTAGCGGGAGGGCCAGAAGATACGCAGTATTTT. It is translated as CASSELAGGPEDTQYF.